These 29 T cell receptor beta chains were sequenced from one sample in a study of T cell responses to AZD1222 COVID-19 vaccine. Libraries were prepared by immunoSEQ multiplex PCR; TCRdb keeps only in-frame clonotypes and omits some of them. Of some 70,000 clones in the sample, about four fifths were seen once. The source was peripheral blood, collected on day 0 of AZD1222 vaccination. The receptors come from an adult in good health.

A remark on this clone: One junction end disagrees with the germline gene, perhaps due to a read error. The CDR3 spells CASSELDQDTLGCF. For the CDR3, the DNA is TGTGCCAGCAGTGAACTGGACCAGGACACCCTCGGGTGCTTC. The chain employs TRBV2 and TRBJ2-7, with a tentative D call TRBD1 (5 bases). The CDR3 runs to 14 residues. CDR1 and CDR2 (germline): SNHLY, FYNNEI.

In this sample, this clone is medium-sized. This chain joins TRBV7-2 and TRBJ1-5; D call uncertain. This CDR3 has 14 amino acids. V lost 3 bases, J lost 3 bases, and 9 bases lay in between. Germline V gene data show CDR1 as SGHTA and CDR2 as FQGNSA. The CDR3 here is CASSFAINNQPQHF. The DNA for the CDR3 is TGTGCCAGCAGCTTTGCCATTAACAATCAGCCCCAGCATTTT.

This chain uses TRBV2 with TRBJ2-1, with D hard to call. Deletions cut 6 bases from V and 8 bases from J, with 14 bases between. Germline V gene sequence: CDR1 SNHLY, CDR2 FYNNEI. This CDR3 contains 13 residues. CDR3 in amino acids: CASSVFWKDEQFF. DNA for the CDR3: TGTGCCAGCAGCGTTTTCTGGAAGGATGAGCAGTTCTTC.

J is TRBJ2-6 and V is TRBV24-1; D is possibly TRBD1 (6 bases). The V end was cut by 5 bases, the J end by 1 base, with 14 bases between. Germline CDR1 is KGHDR and CDR2 is SFDVKD. This CDR3 has 17 amino acids. DNA for the CDR3: TGTGCCACCAGTGCATCGGGACACATGTCTGGGGCCAACGTCCTGACTTTC. Its protein product is CATSASGHMSGANVLTF.

The chain employs TRBV9 and TRBJ1-2, with D maybe TRBD1 (5 bases). V lost 3 bases and J 6 bases, leaving 12 bases between the germline ends. Germline loops: CDR1 SGDLS, CDR2 YYNGEE. This CDR3 region has 13 residues. CDR3 in amino acids: CASSAGALDGYTF. CDR3 nucleotides: TGTGCCAGCAGCGCCGGGGCTTTGGATGGCTACACCTTC.

This sequence joins TRBV5-8 and TRBJ2-3; 9 positions agree with TRBD2. The V segment lost 0 bases and the J segment 6 bases; nucleotides outside the gene matches: 5. Germline V gives CDR1 SGHTS, CDR2 YDEGEE. The CDR3 extends over 15 amino acids. CDR3 sequence (DNA): TGTGCCAGCAGCTTGGGGAATAGCGGGAGCGATACGCAGTATTTT. Protein product: CASSLGNSGSDTQYF.

CDR3: CASSDPGVEAFF. The CDR3 region has the DNA TGCGCCAGCAGTGACCCAGGGGTTGAAGCTTTCTTT. The chain has TRBV10-1 and TRBJ1-1, with a tentative D call TRBD1 (6 bases). The CDR3 has 12 amino acids. CDR1 is WNHNN and CDR2 is SYGVQD in the germline V gene (reference sequence). V shed 3 bases and J shed 7 bases, with 9 bases lying between them.

This chain uses TRBV27 with TRBJ2-7, with 8 positions matching TRBD1. After removal of 10 bases from V and 6 bases from J, the junction contained 8 bases not matched to a gene. The CDR3 contains 12 residues. The germline CDR1 and CDR2 sequences are MNHEY and SMNVEV (reference sequence). In DNA form, the CDR3 reads TGTGCCATCGGGCCAGGGGGCGTCGAGCAGTACTTC. Translated: CAIGPGGVEQYF.

CDR3 region: CASSAQRGQGKNTEAFF. The CDR3 DNA reads TGTGCCAGCAGCGCCCAGAGGGGACAGGGCAAGAACACTGAAGCTTTCTTT. The chain has TRBV7-9 and TRBJ1-1, with TRBD1 matching 9 bases. J was trimmed by 1 base and V by 5 bases; bases with no gene match: 11. Germline V lookup: CDR1 SEHNR, CDR2 FQNEAQ (reference sequence). The CDR3 contains 17 residues.

This sequence joins TRBV10-3 and TRBJ1-1, with a tentative D call TRBD1 (5 bases). The CDR3 is 14 amino acids. Germline loops: CDR1 ENHRY, CDR2 SYGVKD. Trimming removed 2 bases from V and 8 bases from J, with 15 bases in between. CDR3: CAISEIGTSHEAFF. CDR3 nucleotide sequence: TGTGCCATCAGTGAGATAGGGACTTCTCACGAAGCTTTCTTT.

This chain links TRBV21-1 with TRBJ2-5. TRBV21-1 counts as a pseudogene. The CDR3 is made up of 14 amino acids. The CDR3, as DNA: TGTGCCAGCAGCACCCCGGGGACGCAAGAGACCCAGTACTTC. Protein: CASSTPGTQETQYF.

This chain links TRBV3-1 (or the pseudogene TRBV3-2) with TRBJ2-3; D ambiguous. Germline CDR1 reads LGHDT; CDR2 reads YNNKEL (reference sequence). The CDR3 sequence is 12 residues long. Trimming left V 3 bases short and J 0 bases short, with 1 base between. As DNA, the CDR3 is TGTGCCAGCAGCCAGAGCACAGATACGCAGTATTTT. Translation gives CASSQSTDTQYF.

V and J are TRBV7-6 and TRBJ1-2, with 10 bases matching TRBD1. Trimming cost V 4 bases and J 8 bases; bases outside gene matches: 7. Germline lookup yields CDR1 SGHVS and CDR2 FNYEAQ. The length of the CDR3 is 14 residues. The CDR3 here is CASSWGQGNRGYTF. The CDR3 coding sequence is TGTGCCAGCAGCTGGGGACAGGGGAATCGGGGCTACACCTTC.

This clone has more than one count but fewer than ten. This chain joins TRBV5-1 and TRBJ1-4; a possible D gene is TRBD1 (5 bases). The germline gives CDR1 SGHRS, CDR2 YFSETQ. The CDR3 length is 14 residues. V was shortened by 4 bases and J by 4 bases, with 11 bases between the two germline ends. The CDR3 bases are TGCGCCAGCAGCCCCACAGGCAGTAATGAAAAACTGTTTTTT. It yields the protein CASSPTGSNEKLFF.

Only one count was recorded for this clone. The chain recombines TRBV7-8 with TRBJ2-3; D ambiguous. This CDR3 is 13 amino acids long. Trimming removed 2 bases at V and 5 bases at J, with 8 bases between. Germline CDR1 SGHVS, CDR2 FQNEAQ. CDR3 in amino acids: CASSLLPGDTQYF. Written as DNA, the CDR3 is TGTGCCAGCAGCTTACTTCCCGGAGATACGCAGTATTTT.

DNA of the CDR3: TGTGCCAGCAGGAACGGGGTAGGAAGCACTGAAGCTTTCTTT. Translated: CASRNGVGSTEAFF. This rearrangement joins TRBV3-1 (or the pseudogene TRBV3-2) to TRBJ1-1; D uncertain. V lost 6 bases and J lost 4, with 15 bases in between. This CDR3 spans 14 amino acids. Germline lookup yields CDR1 LGHDT and CDR2 YNNKEL (reference sequence).

V gene TRBV7-2 combines with J gene TRBJ2-1, with unresolved D. The CDR3 totals 12 residues. Germline CDR1 reads SGHTA; CDR2 reads FQGNSA. The V gene lost 5 bases and the J gene lost 13 bases, with 15 bases spanning the gap. In nucleotides, the CDR3 is TGTGCCAGCAGCACACAGAACCGTCTTCAGTTCTTC. Amino acids: CASSTQNRLQFF.

This clone was observed at least ten times. The rearrangement joins TRBV5-1 to TRBJ2-7; weak D call: TRBD2 (5 bases). Trimming took off 0 bases at V and 7 bases at J, with 14 bases between the two ends. The CDR3 is 14 residues long. The germline V gene has CDR1 SGHRS and CDR2 YFSETQ. CDR3 sequence (DNA): TGCGCCAGCAGCTTGGTCCGGGGAAGTATAGAGCAGTACTTC. Protein: CASSLVRGSIEQYF.

The V gene is TRBV6-4, the J gene TRBJ2-3, with 11 bases matching TRBD2. J lost 6 bases, V lost 2 bases, and 7 bases had no gene match. Germline V gene data show CDR1 as MRHNA and CDR2 as SNTAGT. The CDR3 runs 16 residues. CDR3 loop: CASSDGSGGALDTQYF. CDR3 nucleotides: TGTGCCAGCAGTGACGGTAGCGGGGGGGCGTTGGATACGCAGTATTTT.

The chain recombines TRBV5-1 with TRBJ2-5; no clear D gene. V lost 0 bases and J lost 3, with 0 bases in between. Germline V gene lookup returns CDR1 SGHRS and CDR2 YFSETQ. The length of the CDR3 is 11 residues. The CDR3 sequence: CASSLEETQYF. CDR3 coding DNA: TGCGCCAGCAGCTTGGAAGAGACCCAGTACTTC.

The chain combines TRBV27 with TRBJ2-1, with 12 bases that match TRBD1. The CDR3 covers 16 residues. CDR1 and CDR2 from the germline V gene are MNHEY and SMNVEV (reference sequence). With 4 bases clipped from V and 6 bases from J, the junction kept 7 bases outside the gene matches. CDR3 in amino acids: CASSWAGTGGPNEQFF. The CDR3 region has the DNA TGTGCCAGCAGTTGGGCCGGGACAGGGGGCCCCAATGAGCAGTTCTTC.

The J gene is TRBJ1-6, the V gene TRBV3-1 (or the pseudogene TRBV3-2); the match to TRBD1 covers 8 bases. The CDR3 consists of 16 residues. The germline gives CDR1 LGHDT, CDR2 YNNKEL (reference sequence). Trimming cost V 3 bases and J 7 bases; bases outside gene matches: 8. DNA of the CDR3: TGTGCCAGCAGCCAGTTAGGGACAGGCGGAAATTCACCCCTCCACTTT. Its translation is CASSQLGTGGNSPLHF.

V is TRBV5-6 and J is TRBJ1-1, with D maybe TRBD1 (5 bases). The CDR3 has 13 residues. CDR1 SGHDT and CDR2 YYEEEE come from the germline V gene. Trimming stripped 5 bases from V and 1 base from J, with 9 bases between. This CDR3 reads CASSFQGNTEAFF. DNA of the CDR3: TGTGCCAGCAGTTTCCAGGGGAACACTGAAGCTTTCTTT.

The rearrangement uses TRBV27 and TRBJ1-3; D is unclear. Looked up from germline, CDR1 is MNHEY and CDR2 is SMNVEV (reference sequence). The V and J ends lost 6 bases and 2 bases respectively, with 11 bases between them. The CDR3 covers 14 residues. Written as DNA, the CDR3 is TGTGCCAGCAGCTCTACGGCGGCTGGAAACACCATATATTTT. Residues: CASSSTAAGNTIYF.

The chain is built from TRBV4-1 and TRBJ2-7; D not certain. Trimming stripped 0 bases from V and 0 bases from J, with 6 bases between. The germline CDR1 and CDR2 sequences are MGHRA and YSYEKL. The CDR3 is 14 amino acids. In DNA, the CDR3 is TGCGCCAGCAGCCAAGACAGGTACTCCTACGAGCAGTACTTC. It yields the protein CASSQDRYSYEQYF.

This rearrangement joins TRBV11-2 to TRBJ1-2; tentative D call: TRBD1 (5 bases). Germline-derived CDR1 and CDR2 are SGHAT and FQNNGV. The length of the CDR3 is 13 residues. Trimming stripped 11 bases from V and 4 bases from J, with 17 bases between. CDR3 nucleotide sequence: TGTGCCGTAGGGACGCACGGGAGCTATGGCTACACCTTC. This translates into CAVGTHGSYGYTF. Together with reference TRBV11-2 and TRBJ1-2, the CDR3 gives the full variable domain: EAGVAQSPRYKIIEKRQSVAFWCNPISGHATLYWYQQILGQGPKLLIQFQNNGVVDDSQLPKDRFSAERLKGVDSTLKIQPAKLEDSAVYLCAVGTHGSYGYTFGSGTRLTVV.

The chain couples TRBV5-1 to TRBJ1-3; no firm D call. Trimming took off 4 bases at V and 3 bases at J, with 8 bases between the two ends. Germline values: CDR1 SGHRS, CDR2 YFSETQ. This CDR3 has 13 residues. In DNA, the CDR3 is TGCGCCAGCAGCCCCGGTGGTGGAAACACCATATATTTT. Amino acids: CASSPGGGNTIYF.

A remark on this clone: Different DNA sequences within this sample yield the same CDR3. The V gene is TRBV5-1, the J gene TRBJ2-5; D unclear. The V gene's germline CDR1 is SGHRS and CDR2 YFSETQ. The CDR3 is 13 residues long. The germline V and J ends were trimmed by 0 bases and 1 base, with 4 bases remaining between them. CDR3 DNA sequence: TGCGCCAGCAGCTTGGACAGCCAAGAGACCCAGTACTTC. This encodes CASSLDSQETQYF.

This rearrangement joins TRBV9 to TRBJ2-7, with TRBD1 matching 10 bases. The V gene's germline CDR1 is SGDLS and CDR2 YYNGEE. This CDR3 has 16 residues. The V and J ends lost 2 bases and 3 bases, in that order; junction bases with no gene match: 8. The CDR3 protein is CASSVRTGGAFYEQYF. The CDR3 bases are TGTGCCAGCAGCGTTAGGACAGGGGGAGCCTTCTACGAGCAGTACTTC.